This TCR beta chain was captured in a study of molecular identifiers for immune sequencing clone quantification. Study in general: RNA, taken in replicates from about 20,000 or 100,000 naive CD8 cells, was split five ways, with four sequenced.

Germline V gene sequence: CDR1 SGHTA, CDR2 FQGNSA. The CDR3 runs 14 residues. V was trimmed by 6 bases and J by 8 bases, leaving 14 bases between them. The use of previously described methods and listed TCR primers produced the bulk TCR libraries. TCRdb reprocessed the PCR reads via MiXCR and lists one record per CDR3 protein. The data show about 500,000 distinct CDR3 sequences, with roughly 23% seen just once and approximately 0.8% held by the top ten. Sorting isolated naive CD8 T cells as CD8+CD4-CCR7+CD45RA+ events. This clonotype was recorded at least ten times. This clonotype was sampled from a human donor in good health. Some libraries in this study had Jurkat cell RNA spiked in. The chain has TRBV7-2 and TRBJ1-6; maybe TRBD1 (5 bases). Sequenced input: naive CD8+ T cells from blood, with Jurkat cell RNA spiked in. The subset is: FACS-sorted CD8+CD4-CCR7+CD45RA+ naive T cells. CDR3 nucleotide sequence: TGTGCCAGCAGTCCAGGGATCCGTGATTCACCCCTCCACTTT. Encoded protein: CASSPGIRDSPLHF.